The 3 T cell receptor beta chains below come from one sample, sequenced in a study of tumor-infiltrating lymphocytes in primary liver carcinoma. With roughly 500 ng total RNA as template and a constant-region primer, TCR beta cDNA was made. Sequencing libraries for TCR beta derived from three nested multiplex PCR rounds that used slightly modified ARM-PCR. Amplification in the first two PCR rounds was performed using TRBV1-TRBV30 forward primers and a C-beta reverse primer for around 9 cycles each. MiXCR, applied by TCRdb to the multiplex PCR reads, yields one record per CDR3 protein. This sample has 95,000 to 100,000 distinct CDR3 sequences, with 55% to 80% found just once. Co-extraction of both nucleic acids (RNA and DNA) used roughly 19-33 mg of unsorted bulk tissue. Material: liver tumor tissue from sampling region 2. Subset here: tumor region T2, inferior pole. The origin of the receptors is a woman between 55 and 75 years old with primary liver carcinoma and hepatitis B virus infection.

This clonotype was recorded a few times. The chain combines TRBV2 with TRBJ2-1; D is possibly TRBD1 or TRBD2 (6 bases each). CDR1 is SNHLY and CDR2 is FYNNEI in the germline V gene. CDR3 length: 16 amino acids. Trimming cost V 4 bases and J 8 bases, with 21 bases left between them. CDR3 sequence: CASSAYGGRTGDEQFF. The CDR3 nucleotides read TGTGCCAGCAGTGCCTATGGGGGGCGCACGGGAGATGAGCAGTTCTTC. Based on the CDR3 plus reference TRBV2 and TRBJ2-1, the full variable domain is EPEVTQTPSHQVTQMGQEVILRCVPISNHLYFYWYRQILGQKVEFLVSFYNNEISEKSEIFDDQFSVERPDGSNFTLKIRSTKLEDSAMYFCASSAYGGRTGDEQFFGPGTRLTVL.

A remark on this clonotype: A much larger clone lies a single base off, so this may be a read error. The chain carries TRBV7-9 and TRBJ2-1; 8 bases fit TRBD1. The CDR3 runs 17 residues. Losses at the gene ends were 4 bases for V and 3 bases for J; bases not matched to a gene: 11. Germline values: CDR1 SEHNR, CDR2 FQNEAQ (reference sequence). In DNA form, the CDR3 reads TGTGCCAGCAGCTCGCCCCCTGGACAGGGACACTACAATGAGCAGTTCTTC. Translated, it gives CASSSPPGQGHYNEQFF.

This clonotype was counted only a few times. The chain links TRBV21-1 to TRBJ2-1; the table's D call of TRBD1 was not tested on the DNA. TRBV21-1 is a pseudogene segment. The CDR3 is made up of 19 amino acids. As DNA, the CDR3 is TGTGCCAGCACCCCGAAGGGGCAGGACCGGGACGGGACGTACAATGAGCAGTTCTTC. Protein: CASTPKGQDRDGTYNEQFF.